The source of this T cell receptor (beta chain) is a study of T cells in Graves' hyperthyroidism and ophthalmopathy. Notes on the study in general: Prediction of ophthalmopathy progression came a median around 6.5 months pre-onset.

Germline CDR1 reads SGHAT; CDR2 reads FQNNGV. This CDR3 is 16 amino acids long. V shed 4 bases and J shed 2 bases, with 15 bases lying between them. Amplified TCR beta CDR3 regions came from RNA transcripts. During a first-round RT-PCR of the TCR CDR3, the HTBI primer set was used. TCRdb analysed the multiplex PCR reads with MiXCR anew, one entry per CDR3 protein. The sample shows 150,000 to 200,000 distinct CDR3 sequences, about 17% of them seen only once. Of note for this clonotype: Its specificity is not known.

Reasons for excluding patients were uncontrolled infection, other autoimmune disease, pregnancy or lactation. Clinical symptoms, serum thyroxine and TRAb, thyroid ultrasound and orbital computed tomography were used for the diagnoses. V gene TRBV11-2 combines with J gene TRBJ1-3; possible D gene TRBD1, 6 bases. Sequenced material: blood. The clonotype originates from a woman aged 45-59 years with Graves' hyperthyroidism. CDR3 bases: TGTGCCAGCAGCTGGACAGTAATCGCGACTGGAAACACCATATATTTT. Residues: CASSWTVIATGNTIYF.